This T cell receptor beta chain was profiled in a study of T cells in Graves' hyperthyroidism and ophthalmopathy. About the research overall: Specimen type is peripheral blood, collected at initial diagnosis prior to any treatment. Study results and limitations: Ophthalmopathy, as predicted by the model, came a median roughly 6.8 months after the prediction.

RNA transcripts yielded amplified TCR beta CDR3 regions. The TCR CDR3 first-round RT-PCR relied on the HTBI primer set. TCRdb re-analysed the multiplex PCR reads in MiXCR, keeping a single row per CDR3 protein. The sample includes roughly 380,000 distinct CDR3 sequences, roughly 14% seen only once; the top ten take 11%. This clonotype was recorded a few times. The target antigen is unknown. This CDR3 has 15 residues. Trimming cost V 4 bases and J 8 bases, with 18 bases left between them. The chain is built from TRBV12-3 or TRBV12-4 and TRBJ2-1, with D possibly matching TRBD2 (7 bases). This clonotype originated in an older woman with Graves' hyperthyroidism. Sequencing was performed on blood. The DNA for the CDR3 is TGTGCCAGCAGTTGGAAAGGGGGGGGGGGGGATGAGCAGTTCTTC. Its translation is CASSWKGGGGDEQFF.